The present T cell receptor beta chain was sequenced within a study of blood T cell repertoires in COVID-19. In germline, CDR1 is SGHTS, CDR2 YDEGEE. V lost 4 bases to trimming and J lost 9 bases, with 17 bases between them. The CDR3 loop spans 14 amino acids. Original processing notes: Reference gene primers were amplified, and this amplification served to estimate nucleated cell counts. Sequenced by immunoSEQ multiplex PCR; TCRdb stores in-frame clones only, minus some. That table gives V, J and clone size, and the DNA gave D and trimming. Of about 290,000 clones listed, roughly nine tenths were seen once; the top ten hold around 10%.

Input material: peripheral blood. V gene TRBV5-8 combines with J gene TRBJ1-5; no clear D gene. The source of this sequence is a woman aged 25 to 39 with COVID-19, enrolled during active disease. CDR3 sequence: CASSLTDYPAPQHF. CDR3 nucleotide sequence: TGTGCCAGCAGCCTGACCGACTATCCCGCGCCCCAGCATTTT.